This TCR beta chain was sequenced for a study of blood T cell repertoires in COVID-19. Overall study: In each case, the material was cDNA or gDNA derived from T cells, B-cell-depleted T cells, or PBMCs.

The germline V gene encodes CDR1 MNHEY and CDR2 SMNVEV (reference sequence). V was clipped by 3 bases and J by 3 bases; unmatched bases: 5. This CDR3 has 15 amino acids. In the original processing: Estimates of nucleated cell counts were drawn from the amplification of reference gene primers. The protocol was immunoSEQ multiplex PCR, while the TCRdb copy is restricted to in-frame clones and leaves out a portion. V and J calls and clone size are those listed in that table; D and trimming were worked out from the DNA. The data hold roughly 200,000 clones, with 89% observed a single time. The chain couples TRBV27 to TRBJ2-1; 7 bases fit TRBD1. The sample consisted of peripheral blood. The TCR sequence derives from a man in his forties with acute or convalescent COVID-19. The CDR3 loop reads CASSLGDSVYNEQFF. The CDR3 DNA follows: TGTGCCAGCAGTTTGGGGGACAGTGTCTACAATGAGCAGTTCTTC.